This T cell receptor (beta chain) stems from a study of T cell changes during pregnancy in multiple sclerosis. Clones were read by immunoSEQ multiplex PCR, and TCRdb kept only the in-frame ones, dropping some. Of about 47,000 clones listed, 70% to 90% are singletons. There are 15 residues in the CDR3. Trimming removed 3 bases from V and 5 bases from J, with 14 bases in between. Germline V gene sequence: CDR1 SGDLS, CDR2 YYNGEE. This clonotype originated in a female donor with multiple sclerosis, enrolled in a pregnancy study. Sequenced material: peripheral blood, taken in the first trimester of pregnancy. This sequence joins TRBV9 and TRBJ1-4; D possibly corresponds to TRBD1 (6 bases). This CDR3 reads CASSAAQGRNEKLFF. The CDR3 bases are TGTGCCAGCAGCGCCGCACAGGGAAGAAATGAAAAACTGTTTTTT.